One sample yielded the 5 T cell receptor beta chains listed below, sequenced in a study of graft-versus-host responses after intestinal transplantation. The antigens these receptors bind are not known. Sequencing was performed with immunoSEQ multiplex PCR; in TCRdb, only in-frame clones are kept and a portion is missing. Seen here are about 100,000 clones, around 91% observed once, and the top ten hold over 0.15%. Sequenced here: unstimulated CD4+ T cells sorted from spleen or lymph node cells, sampled before transplant. The receptors shown here come from a human donor who was the organ donor for an intestinal transplant.

V and J are TRBV29-1 and TRBJ1-1, with a possible D match to TRBD1 (6 bases). The V gene lost 7 bases and the J gene lost 1 base, with 13 bases spanning the gap. Germline V gene data show CDR1 as SQVTM and CDR2 as ANQGSEA. This CDR3 has 13 amino acids. The CDR3, as DNA: TGCAGCGCGACCGGGACACCGAACACTGAAGCTTTCTTT. Translated, it gives CSATGTPNTEAFF.

V is TRBV11-2 and J is TRBJ2-4; D uncertain. Germline V gene data show CDR1 as SGHAT and CDR2 as FQNNGV. Trimming stripped 4 bases from V and 1 base from J, with 8 bases between. CDR3 length: 14 amino acids. The CDR3 DNA reads TGTGCCAGCAGCTCGCGAATGGCCAAAAACATTCAGTACTTC. This encodes CASSSRMAKNIQYF.

J is TRBJ1-6 and V is TRBV4-2, with 10 bases that match TRBD1. V trimming: 3 bases; J trimming: 7 bases; junction bases outside the gene matches: 18. This CDR3 contains 20 residues. Looked up from germline, CDR1 is LGHNA and CDR2 is YNFKEQ. CDR3 amino acids: CASSHLGGTGVNAFNSPLHF. The CDR3 coding sequence is TGTGCCAGCAGCCATCTAGGTGGGACAGGGGTTAATGCGTTCAATTCACCCCTCCACTTT.

The chain joins TRBV25-1 to TRBJ1-3; D gene unclear. V lost 4 bases and J 3 bases, leaving 10 bases between the germline ends. The germline V gene has CDR1 MGHDK and CDR2 SYGVNS. The CDR3 is 14 amino acids. The chain's CDR3 is CASSGHGSGNTIYF. The DNA of the CDR3 is TGTGCCAGCAGTGGTCACGGGAGTGGAAACACCATATATTTT.

This clone was detected a few times. The chain uses TRBV7-9 and TRBJ1-2; D not resolved. Trimming took off 7 bases at V and 5 bases at J, with 20 bases between the two ends. Looked up from germline, CDR1 is SEHNR and CDR2 is FQNEAQ (reference sequence). The CDR3 loop spans 15 amino acids. The CDR3 DNA sequence: TGTGCCAGCACTCCGGCCGAGAAGGGAGGGTATGGCTACACCTTC. Translated, it gives CASTPAEKGGYGYTF.